Each of the 19 T cell receptor beta chains below was sequenced from the same sample in a study of metastatic and nonmetastatic thyroid tumors. TCRdb called clones again from the PCR reads with MiXCR. The sample contains about 49,000 clones, 20% to 25% of which appear only once. There were no patients who had received any treatment before thyroid surgery. Sequenced material: blood. These receptor sequences come from a female donor with papillary thyroid cancer or a benign thyroid nodule (not recorded which). Some clones in this sample may be carry-over from other donors' samples.

In this sample, this clone turned up many times. Different DNA sequences within this sample yield the same CDR3. The V and J genes are TRBV20-1 and TRBJ2-5; TRBD2 is a possible D gene (5 bases). Trimming took off 1 base at V and 4 bases at J, with 10 bases between the two ends. Germline V gives CDR1 DFQATT, CDR2 SNEGSKA (reference sequence). The CDR3 loop spans 13 amino acids. This chain's CDR3 is CSARVRGPETQYF. The CDR3 region has the DNA TGCAGTGCTAGAGTTCGGGGTCCAGAGACCCAGTACTTC.

J is TRBJ2-1 and V is TRBV11-2; D gene unclear. The CDR3 sequence is 11 residues long. The V gene lost 4 bases and the J gene lost 16 bases, with 14 bases spanning the gap. Per the germline V gene, CDR1 is SGHAT and CDR2 is FQNNGV. CDR3 in amino acids: CASSSTWDHFF. In nucleotides, the CDR3 is TGTGCCAGCAGCTCAACCTGGGATCATTTCTTC.

Many counts were recorded for this clone. The chain employs TRBV10-3 and TRBJ1-3; 7 bases are shared with TRBD1. The CDR3 extends over 15 amino acids. Germline V lookup: CDR1 ENHRY, CDR2 SYGVKD. The V and J ends lost 5 bases and 0 bases, in that order; junction bases with no gene match: 4. Here the CDR3 DNA reads TGTGCCATCAGTCCCGGGACAGTCTCTGGAAACACCATATATTTT. Its translation is CAISPGTVSGNTIYF.

Only a few counts were recorded for this clone. The chain uses TRBV29-1 and TRBJ2-3; unclear D gene. Germline V gene data show CDR1 as SQVTM and CDR2 as ANQGSEA. Trimming stripped 0 bases from V and 4 bases from J, with 11 bases between. The CDR3 has 14 amino acids. CDR3 loop: CSVEDPIPADTQYF. CDR3 nucleotide sequence: TGCAGCGTTGAAGATCCCATCCCCGCAGATACGCAGTATTTT.

At least ten counts were recorded for this clone. The CDR3 protein is CASSRGTGRSLYQPQHF. For the CDR3, the DNA is TGTGCCAGCAGCCGGGGGACGGGACGGAGCCTATATCAGCCCCAGCATTTT. The rearrangement links TRBV28 to TRBJ1-5; D may be TRBD1 (5 bases). The length of the CDR3 is 17 residues. The germline V gene encodes CDR1 MDHEN and CDR2 SYDVKM. V lost 6 bases and J lost 5, with 23 bases in between.

In this sample, this clone turned up many times. The chain has TRBV4-1 and TRBJ2-1; a weak D match, TRBD1 (6 bases). V shed 1 base and J shed 5 bases, with 12 bases lying between them. The CDR3 extends over 15 amino acids. Germline V gives CDR1 MGHRA, CDR2 YSYEKL. The CDR3 DNA is TGCGCCAGCAGCCAAGTAGACAGGTTCCACAATGAGCAGTTCTTC. This gives the protein CASSQVDRFHNEQFF.

This clone was counted many times. The chain carries TRBV9 and TRBJ2-2; maybe TRBD2 (6 bases). V lost 0 bases to trimming and J lost 7 bases, with 19 bases between them. The germline V gene encodes CDR1 SGDLS and CDR2 YYNGEE. The CDR3 is 17 residues long. The CDR3 protein is CASSVDLGSGENGELFF. CDR3 nucleotide sequence: TGTGCCAGCAGCGTAGATCTCGGGTCGGGGGAAAACGGGGAGCTGTTTTTT.

This clone came up many times. V usage is TRBV7-9 and J usage is TRBJ1-1; no reliable D call. This CDR3 region has 13 residues. The V gene's germline CDR1 is SEHNR and CDR2 FQNEAQ (reference sequence). With 3 bases removed from V and 1 base from J, the gap between germline ends came to 6 bases. The CDR3 bases are TGTGCCAGCAGCTTTCAGTGGAACACTGAAGCTTTCTTT. Encoded protein: CASSFQWNTEAFF.

This clone turned up a few times. The J gene is TRBJ2-5, the V gene TRBV5-6; D is tentatively TRBD1 or TRBD2 (5 bases each). This CDR3 is built from 14 residues. Trimming pared 1 base from V and 6 bases from J, leaving 13 bases between. Germline V gene data show CDR1 as SGHDT and CDR2 as YYEEEE. The CDR3 loop reads CASSLSAGRKTQYF. The CDR3 region has the DNA TGTGCCAGCAGCTTGTCTGCAGGGAGAAAGACCCAGTACTTC. Filled out from reference TRBV5-6 and TRBJ2-5, the complete variable domain reads DAGVTQSPTHLIKTRGQQVTLRCSPKSGHDTVSWYQQALGQGPQFIFQYYEEEERQRGNFPDRFSGHQFPNYSSELNVNALLLGDSALYLCASSLSAGRKTQYFGPGTRLLVL.

This clone showed up many times. The chain couples TRBV4-1 to TRBJ1-6, with D unclear. V was shortened by 1 base and J by 0 bases, with 7 bases between the two germline ends. CDR3 length: 16 residues. Germline CDR1 and CDR2: MGHRA and YSYEKL. The CDR3 region has the DNA TGCGCCAGCAGCCAAGCCCAAAGCTCCTATAATTCACCCCTCCACTTT. Its protein product is CASSQAQSSYNSPLHF.

On this clone: Relative to the germline gene, one junction end is altered; a read error may explain this. V gene TRBV6-5 combines with J gene TRBJ2-1; a weak D match, TRBD1 (6 bases). This CDR3 has 14 amino acids. CDR1 MNHEY and CDR2 SVGAGI come from the germline V gene. Here the CDR3 DNA reads TGTGCAAGCAGTTACTCACCAGGGGCGTATGAGCAGTTCTTC. This gives the protein CASSYSPGAYEQFF.

At least ten counts were recorded for this clone. Distinct nucleotide sequences in the sample also encode this CDR3. V and J are TRBV7-9 and TRBJ1-4; 7 bases are a match to TRBD1. The CDR3 extends over 15 amino acids. The germline CDR1 and CDR2 sequences are SEHNR and FQNEAQ (reference sequence). V lost 5 bases to trimming and J lost 5 bases; unmatched junction nucleotides: 8. The CDR3 is CASSPTGTENEKLFF. CDR3 sequence (DNA): TGTGCCAGCAGCCCTACCGGGACAGAAAATGAAAAACTGTTTTTT.

This clone was observed at least ten times. V usage is TRBV24-1 and J usage is TRBJ2-1; D possibly uses TRBD1 or TRBD2 (5 bases each). CDR1 KGHDR and CDR2 SFDVKD come from the germline V gene. The length of the CDR3 is 15 residues. V was cut by 7 bases and J by 5 bases, with 17 bases left in between. The DNA for the CDR3 is TGTGCCACCAGCGCCGGGGACCTAATCGACAATGAGCAGTTCTTC. It codes for CATSAGDLIDNEQFF.

The V call is TRBV20-1, the J call TRBJ1-1, with D possibly TRBD1 on 5 matching bases. The CDR3 is made up of 15 amino acids. Trimming removed 0 bases at V and 2 bases at J, with 13 bases between. CDR1 is DFQATT and CDR2 is SNEGSKA in the germline V gene (reference sequence). CDR3 region: CSARDSTRDNTEAFF. The CDR3 DNA sequence: TGCAGTGCTAGAGATTCGACCCGGGACAACACTGAAGCTTTCTTT.

This chain uses TRBV28 with TRBJ2-1; D is possibly TRBD2 (6 bases). V was clipped by 9 bases and J by 9 bases, with 27 bases between them. The CDR3 totals 16 residues. Germline CDR1 is MDHEN and CDR2 is SYDVKM. CDR3 sequence: CARKGTSGRFHGEQFF. CDR3 in DNA: TGTGCCAGGAAGGGGACCTCCGGGAGATTTCATGGTGAGCAGTTCTTC.

This clone was seen repeatedly, ten times or more. The genes are TRBV6-1 and TRBJ2-3, with 7 bases matching TRBD2. Germline loops: CDR1 MNHNS, CDR2 SASEGT. This CDR3 spans 17 amino acids. V shed 2 bases and J 3 bases; nucleotides not matched to a gene: 11. The CDR3, as DNA: TGTGCCAGCAGTGAAACCCTCGCGGGCGGGAGTACAGATACGCAGTATTTT. It translates to CASSETLAGGSTDTQYF.

Many counts were recorded for this clone. The V gene is TRBV2, the J gene TRBJ1-1, with 10 bases aligning to TRBD1. Germline trimming cut 5 bases from V and 6 bases from J; bases unmatched to any gene: 9. CDR3 length: 15 amino acids. Per the germline V gene, CDR1 is SNHLY and CDR2 is FYNNEI. The CDR3 loop reads CASSTDRGLFAEAFF. DNA of the CDR3: TGTGCCAGCAGTACAGACAGGGGGCTTTTCGCTGAAGCTTTCTTT. The full variable domain, rest sourced from reference TRBV2 and TRBJ1-1, is EPEVTQTPSHQVTQMGQEVILRCVPISNHLYFYWYRQILGQKVEFLVSFYNNEISEKSEIFDDQFSVERPDGSNFTLKIRSTKLEDSAMYFCASSTDRGLFAEAFFGQGTRLTVV.

This clone was recorded at least ten times. The chain is built from TRBV10-1 and TRBJ1-1; TRBD1 matches 8 bases. The CDR3 spans 15 residues. Trimming removed 0 bases from V and 6 bases from J; junction bases left unmatched: 6. Per germline, CDR1 WNHNN and CDR2 SYGVQD (reference sequence). The CDR3 region is CASSESRTGKAEAFF. The DNA of the CDR3 is TGCGCCAGCAGTGAGTCCAGGACAGGGAAGGCTGAAGCTTTCTTT.

This clone was picked up many times. V gene TRBV5-6 combines with J gene TRBJ1-1; D unresolved. V gave up 4 bases and J gave up 3 bases, with 16 bases separating them. The CDR3 length is 15 residues. The germline gives CDR1 SGHDT, CDR2 YYEEEE. The CDR3 bases are TGTGCCAGCAGCCTACTGGGCCTGCAGGACACTGAAGCTTTCTTT. Translation gives CASSLLGLQDTEAFF.